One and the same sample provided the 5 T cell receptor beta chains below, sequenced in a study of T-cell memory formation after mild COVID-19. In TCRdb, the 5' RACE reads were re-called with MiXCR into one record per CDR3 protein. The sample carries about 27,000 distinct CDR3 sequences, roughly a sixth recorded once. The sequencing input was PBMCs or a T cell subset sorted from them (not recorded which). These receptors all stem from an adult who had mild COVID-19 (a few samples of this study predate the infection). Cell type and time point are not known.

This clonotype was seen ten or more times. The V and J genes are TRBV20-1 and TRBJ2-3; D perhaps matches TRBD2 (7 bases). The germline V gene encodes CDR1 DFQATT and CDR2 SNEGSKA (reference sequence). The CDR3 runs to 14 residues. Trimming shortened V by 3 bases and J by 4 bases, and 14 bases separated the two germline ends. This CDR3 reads CSASSAGAPDTQYF. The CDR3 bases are TGCAGTGCTAGTTCGGCGGGGGCCCCAGATACGCAGTATTTT.

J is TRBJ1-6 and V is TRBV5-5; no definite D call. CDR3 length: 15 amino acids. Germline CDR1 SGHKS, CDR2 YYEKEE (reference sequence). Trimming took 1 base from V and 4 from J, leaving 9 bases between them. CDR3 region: CASSLRNEYNSPLHF. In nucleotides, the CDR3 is TGTGCCAGCAGCTTGAGGAACGAGTATAATTCACCCCTCCACTTT.

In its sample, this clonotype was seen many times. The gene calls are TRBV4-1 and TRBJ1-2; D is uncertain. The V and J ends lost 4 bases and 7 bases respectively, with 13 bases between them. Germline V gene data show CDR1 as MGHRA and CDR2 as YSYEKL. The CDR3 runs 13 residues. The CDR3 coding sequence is TGCGCCAGCAGCCGGGGATTTTCTTTTGGCTACACCTTC. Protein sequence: CASSRGFSFGYTF.

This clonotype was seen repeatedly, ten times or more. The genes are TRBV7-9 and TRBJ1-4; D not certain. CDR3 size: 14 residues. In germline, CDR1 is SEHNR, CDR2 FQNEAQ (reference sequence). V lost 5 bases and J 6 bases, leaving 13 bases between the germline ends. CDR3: CASSKSRKDEKLFF. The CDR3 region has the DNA TGTGCCAGCAGCAAAAGCCGCAAGGATGAAAAACTGTTTTTT.

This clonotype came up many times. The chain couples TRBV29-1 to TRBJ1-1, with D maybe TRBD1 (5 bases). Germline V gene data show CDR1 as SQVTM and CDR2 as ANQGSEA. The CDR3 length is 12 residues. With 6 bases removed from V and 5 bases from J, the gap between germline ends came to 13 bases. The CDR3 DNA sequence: TGCAGCGTAGGAACGGGGGGGACTGAAGCTTTCTTT. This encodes CSVGTGGTEAFF.